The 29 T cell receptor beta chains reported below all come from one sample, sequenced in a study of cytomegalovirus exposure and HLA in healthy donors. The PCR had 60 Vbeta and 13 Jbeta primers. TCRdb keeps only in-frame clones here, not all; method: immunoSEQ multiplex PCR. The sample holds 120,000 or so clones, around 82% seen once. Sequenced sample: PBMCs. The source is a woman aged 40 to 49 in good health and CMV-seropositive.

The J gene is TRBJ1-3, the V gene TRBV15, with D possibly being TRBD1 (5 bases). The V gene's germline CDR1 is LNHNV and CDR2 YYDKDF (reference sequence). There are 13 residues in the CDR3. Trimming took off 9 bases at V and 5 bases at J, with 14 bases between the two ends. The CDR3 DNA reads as TGTGCCACGGGCGGGGGGGACCGAAACACCATATATTTT. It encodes CATGGGDRNTIYF.

CDR3 sequence reads: CASSLVGEGRNEQFF. Written as DNA, the CDR3 is TGTGCCAGCAGCCTTGTCGGGGAGGGCCGAAATGAGCAGTTCTTC. This rearrangement joins TRBV7-2 to TRBJ2-1; 7 bases match TRBD2. Losses at the gene ends were 5 bases for V and 7 bases for J; bases not matched to a gene: 11. The CDR3 has 15 amino acids. Germline V gene sequence: CDR1 SGHTA, CDR2 FQGNSA.

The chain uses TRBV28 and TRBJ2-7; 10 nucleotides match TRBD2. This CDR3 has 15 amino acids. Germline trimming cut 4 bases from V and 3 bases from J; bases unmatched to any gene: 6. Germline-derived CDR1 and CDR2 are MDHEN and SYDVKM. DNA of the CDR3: TGTGCCAGCAGTTACATTAGGACTAGCGGCTACGAGCAGTACTTC. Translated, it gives CASSYIRTSGYEQYF.

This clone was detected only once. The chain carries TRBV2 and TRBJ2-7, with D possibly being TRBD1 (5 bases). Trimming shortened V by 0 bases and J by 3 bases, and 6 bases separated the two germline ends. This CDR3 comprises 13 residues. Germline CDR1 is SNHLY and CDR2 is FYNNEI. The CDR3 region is CASSEAGVYEQYF. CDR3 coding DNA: TGTGCCAGCAGTGAAGCAGGGGTCTACGAGCAGTACTTC.

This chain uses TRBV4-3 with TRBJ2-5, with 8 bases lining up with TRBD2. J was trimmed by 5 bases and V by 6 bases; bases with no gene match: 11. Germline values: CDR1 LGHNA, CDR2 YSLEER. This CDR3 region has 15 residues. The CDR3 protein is CASSERLAWRETQYF. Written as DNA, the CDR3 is TGCGCCAGCAGTGAACGACTAGCGTGGAGGGAGACCCAGTACTTC.

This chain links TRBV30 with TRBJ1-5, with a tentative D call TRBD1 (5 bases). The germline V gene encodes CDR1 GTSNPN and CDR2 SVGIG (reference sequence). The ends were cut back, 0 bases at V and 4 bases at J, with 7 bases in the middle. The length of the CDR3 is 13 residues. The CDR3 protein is CAWSVGGNQPQHF. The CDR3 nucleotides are TGTGCCTGGAGTGTGGGGGGTAATCAGCCCCAGCATTTT.

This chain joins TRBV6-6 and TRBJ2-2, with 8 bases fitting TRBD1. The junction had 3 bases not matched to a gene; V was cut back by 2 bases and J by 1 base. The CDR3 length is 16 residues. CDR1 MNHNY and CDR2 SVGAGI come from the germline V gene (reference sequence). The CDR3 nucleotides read TGTGCCAGCAGTTACGCAGACAGGGGGAACACCGGGGAGCTGTTTTTT. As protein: CASSYADRGNTGELFF.

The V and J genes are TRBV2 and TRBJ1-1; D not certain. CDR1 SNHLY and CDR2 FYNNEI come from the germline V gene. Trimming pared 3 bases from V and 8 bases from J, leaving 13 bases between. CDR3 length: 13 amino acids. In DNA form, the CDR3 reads TGTGCCAGCAGTGATGAGATCGTAACCGAAGCTTTCTTT. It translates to CASSDEIVTEAFF.

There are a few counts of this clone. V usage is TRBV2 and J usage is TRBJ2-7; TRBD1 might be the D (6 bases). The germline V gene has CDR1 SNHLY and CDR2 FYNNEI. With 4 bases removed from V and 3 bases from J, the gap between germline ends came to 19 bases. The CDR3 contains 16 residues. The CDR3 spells CASSAPGQLYNYEQYF. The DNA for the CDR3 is TGTGCCAGCAGTGCCCCCGGACAGCTCTACAACTACGAGCAGTACTTC.

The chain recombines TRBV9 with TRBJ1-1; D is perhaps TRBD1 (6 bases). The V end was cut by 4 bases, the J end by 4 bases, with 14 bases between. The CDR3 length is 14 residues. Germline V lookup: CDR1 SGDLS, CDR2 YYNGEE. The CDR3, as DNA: TGTGCCAGCAGCCCACACAGGGCGGGCACTGAAGCTTTCTTT. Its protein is CASSPHRAGTEAFF.

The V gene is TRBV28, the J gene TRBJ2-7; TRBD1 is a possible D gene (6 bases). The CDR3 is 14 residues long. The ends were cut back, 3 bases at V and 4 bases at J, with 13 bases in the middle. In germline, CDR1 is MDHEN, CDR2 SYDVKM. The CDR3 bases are TGTGCCAGCAGTTTTGGGACAAGGGATTACGAGCAGTACTTC. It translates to CASSFGTRDYEQYF.

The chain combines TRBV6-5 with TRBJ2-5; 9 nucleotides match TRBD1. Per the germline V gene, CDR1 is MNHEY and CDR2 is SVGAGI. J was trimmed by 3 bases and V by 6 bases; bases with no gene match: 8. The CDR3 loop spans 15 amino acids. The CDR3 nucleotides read TGTGCCAGCAGCTTTAAAGGGACAGGGAAAGAGACCCAGTACTTC. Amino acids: CASSFKGTGKETQYF.

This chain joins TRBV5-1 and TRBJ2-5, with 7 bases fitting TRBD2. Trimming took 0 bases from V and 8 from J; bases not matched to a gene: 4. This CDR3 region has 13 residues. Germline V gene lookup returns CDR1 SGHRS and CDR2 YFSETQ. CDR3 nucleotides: TGCGCCAGCAGCTTGGCCGAGCGGGGAACCCAGTACTTC. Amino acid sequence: CASSLAERGTQYF.

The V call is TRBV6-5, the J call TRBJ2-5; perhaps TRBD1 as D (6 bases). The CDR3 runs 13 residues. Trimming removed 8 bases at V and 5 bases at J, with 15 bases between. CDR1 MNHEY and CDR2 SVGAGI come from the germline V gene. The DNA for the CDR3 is TGTGCCAGCGGGTACAGGGTGAGCGAGACCCAGTACTTC. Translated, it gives CASGYRVSETQYF.

This CDR3 is CASSLAVSFEQYF. The CDR3 bases are TGTGCCAGCAGCTTGGCCGTGAGCTTCGAGCAGTACTTC. V gene TRBV5-4 combines with J gene TRBJ2-5, with D uncertain. The J call may be mistaken, given a closer DNA end match to TRBJ2-7. The germline gives CDR1 SGHNT, CDR2 YYREEE (reference sequence). CDR3 length: 13 amino acids.

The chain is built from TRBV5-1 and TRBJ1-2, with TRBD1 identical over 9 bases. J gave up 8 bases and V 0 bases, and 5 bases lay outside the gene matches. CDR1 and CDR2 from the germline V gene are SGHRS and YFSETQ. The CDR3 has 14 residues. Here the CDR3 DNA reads TGCGCCAGCAGCTTGGGGGGACAGGGACGGGGCTACACCTTC. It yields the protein CASSLGGQGRGYTF.

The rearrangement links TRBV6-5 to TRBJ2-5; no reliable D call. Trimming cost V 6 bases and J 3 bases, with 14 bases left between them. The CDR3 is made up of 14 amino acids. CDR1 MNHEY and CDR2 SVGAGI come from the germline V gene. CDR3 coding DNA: TGTGCCAGCAGCTTTACCCCCCTAAAAGAGACCCAGTACTTC. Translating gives CASSFTPLKETQYF.

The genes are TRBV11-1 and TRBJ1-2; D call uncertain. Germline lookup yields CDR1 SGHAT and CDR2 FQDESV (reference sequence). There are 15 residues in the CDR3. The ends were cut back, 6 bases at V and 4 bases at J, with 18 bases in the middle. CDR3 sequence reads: CASRLTSRVGYGYTF. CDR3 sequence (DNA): TGTGCCAGCAGGTTAACCAGTCGGGTCGGCTATGGCTACACCTTC.

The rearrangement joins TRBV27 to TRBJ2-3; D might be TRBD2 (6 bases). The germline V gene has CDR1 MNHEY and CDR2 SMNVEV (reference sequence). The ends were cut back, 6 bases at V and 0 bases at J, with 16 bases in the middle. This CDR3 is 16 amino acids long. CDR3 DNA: TGTGCCAGCAGCTTTCAACCTCGGGGGAGCACAGATACGCAGTATTTT. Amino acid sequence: CASSFQPRGSTDTQYF.

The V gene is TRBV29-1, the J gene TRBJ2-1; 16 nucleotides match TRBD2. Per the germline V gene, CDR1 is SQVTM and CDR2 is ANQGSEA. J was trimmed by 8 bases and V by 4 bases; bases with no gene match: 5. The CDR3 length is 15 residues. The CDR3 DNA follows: TGCAGCGTTGCAGGGACTAGCGGGAGGGGCGATGAGCAGTTCTTC. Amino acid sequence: CSVAGTSGRGDEQFF.

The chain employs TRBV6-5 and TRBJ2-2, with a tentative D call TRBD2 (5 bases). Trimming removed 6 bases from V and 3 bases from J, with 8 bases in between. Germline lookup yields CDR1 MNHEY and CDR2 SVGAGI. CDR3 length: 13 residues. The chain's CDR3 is CASSPGYTGELFF. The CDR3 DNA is TGTGCCAGCAGCCCGGGATACACCGGGGAGCTGTTTTTT.

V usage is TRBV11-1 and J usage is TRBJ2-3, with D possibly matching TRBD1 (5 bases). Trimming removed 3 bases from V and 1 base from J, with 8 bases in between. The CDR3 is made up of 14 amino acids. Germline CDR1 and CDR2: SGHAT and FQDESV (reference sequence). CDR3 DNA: TGTGCCAGCAGCTTGGACACGGGCACAGATACGCAGTATTTT. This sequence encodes CASSLDTGTDTQYF.

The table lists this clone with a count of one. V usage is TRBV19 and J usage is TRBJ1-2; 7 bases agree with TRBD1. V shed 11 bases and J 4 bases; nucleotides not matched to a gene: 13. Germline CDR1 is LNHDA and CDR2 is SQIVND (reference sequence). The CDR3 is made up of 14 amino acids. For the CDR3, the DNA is TGTGCCTCAATACGGGACAGCAAGTCCTATGGCTACACCTTC. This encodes CASIRDSKSYGYTF.

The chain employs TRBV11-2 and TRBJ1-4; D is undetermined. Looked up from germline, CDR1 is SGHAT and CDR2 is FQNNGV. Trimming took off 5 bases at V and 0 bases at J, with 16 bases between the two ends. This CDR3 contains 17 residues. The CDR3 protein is CASSRLGTVATNEKLFF. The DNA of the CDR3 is TGTGCCAGCAGCCGACTCGGAACCGTCGCAACTAATGAAAAACTGTTTTTT. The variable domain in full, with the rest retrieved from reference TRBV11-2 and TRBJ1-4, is EAGVAQSPRYKIIEKRQSVAFWCNPISGHATLYWYQQILGQGPKLLIQFQNNGVVDDSQLPKDRFSAERLKGVDSTLKIQPAKLEDSAVYLCASSRLGTVATNEKLFFGSGTQLSVL.

CDR3 amino acids: CSVGEGLGTEAFF. DNA of the CDR3: TGCAGCGTTGGGGAGGGGCTTGGCACTGAAGCTTTCTTT. The V call is TRBV29-1, the J call TRBJ1-1; possibly TRBD1 for D (5 bases). This CDR3 has 13 amino acids. Germline CDR1 is SQVTM and CDR2 is ANQGSEA. V was clipped by 4 bases and J by 4 bases, with 13 bases between them.

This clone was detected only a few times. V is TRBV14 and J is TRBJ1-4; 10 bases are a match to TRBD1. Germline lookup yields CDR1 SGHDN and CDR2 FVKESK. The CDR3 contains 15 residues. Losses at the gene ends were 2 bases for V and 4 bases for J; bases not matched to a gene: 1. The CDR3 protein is CASSQRTGGNEKLFF. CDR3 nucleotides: TGTGCCAGCAGCCAAAGGACAGGGGGTAATGAAAAACTGTTTTTT.

CDR3 in amino acids: CASSELEGNYNEQFF. CDR3 nucleotides: TGTGCCAGCAGTGAATTAGAGGGAAACTACAATGAGCAGTTCTTC. The chain links TRBV25-1 to TRBJ2-1; maybe TRBD2 (5 bases). The CDR3 sequence is 15 residues long. CDR1 and CDR2 from the germline V gene are MGHDK and SYGVNS. V gave up 1 base and J gave up 3 bases, with 10 bases separating them.

For the CDR3, the DNA is TGTGCCAGCAGTGAAGCGCTTTGGACAGGACTCTACGAGCAGTACTTC. This codes for CASSEALWTGLYEQYF. The rearrangement links TRBV6-1 to TRBJ2-7, with 7 bases lining up with TRBD1. Trimming cost V 0 bases and J 3 bases; bases outside gene matches: 8. CDR1 is MNHNS, CDR2 SASEGT, per germline. This CDR3 contains 16 residues.

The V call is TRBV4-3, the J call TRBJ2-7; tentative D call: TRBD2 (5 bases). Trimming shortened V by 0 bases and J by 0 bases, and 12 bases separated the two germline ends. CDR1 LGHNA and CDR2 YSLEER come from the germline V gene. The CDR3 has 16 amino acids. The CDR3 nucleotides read TGCGCCAGCAGCCAAGATGGAGAGGGAGACTCCTACGAGCAGTACTTC. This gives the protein CASSQDGEGDSYEQYF.